This entry lists 17 T cell receptor beta chains sequenced from one sample in a study of molecular identifiers for immune sequencing clone quantification. One entry per CDR3 protein results from TCRdb running MiXCR on the PCR reads. The sample carries a few hundred thousand distinct CDR3 sequences, 20% to 25% recorded once. What was sequenced was naive CD8+ T cells from blood, with Jurkat cell RNA spiked in. Subset here: FACS-sorted CD8+CD4-CCR7+CD45RA+ naive T cells. These TCRs come from a human donor in good health. Some libraries in this study had Jurkat cell RNA spiked in.

This clonotype was recorded once. CDR3 in DNA: TGTGCCAGCAGACTAGCGCAGACCTACGAGCAGTACTTC. Protein product: CASRLAQTYEQYF. The chain uses TRBV27 and TRBJ2-7; 7 bases fit TRBD2. Germline V lookup: CDR1 MNHEY, CDR2 SMNVEV (reference sequence). The CDR3 totals 13 residues. V shed 6 bases, J shed 2 bases, and the junction held 4 bases outside the gene matches.

A few counts support this clonotype. The V call is TRBV20-1, the J call TRBJ1-1; possibly TRBD1 for D (6 bases). The V gene lost 4 bases and the J gene lost 5 bases, with 14 bases spanning the gap. This CDR3 is built from 13 residues. Germline V gene lookup returns CDR1 DFQATT and CDR2 SNEGSKA (reference sequence). In nucleotides, the CDR3 is TGCAGTGCTAAACCCAGGGGTCGAACTGAAGCTTTCTTT. The encoded protein is CSAKPRGRTEAFF.

As concerns this clonotype: Germline is not matched at one junction end, which may reflect a read error. The chain has TRBV28 and TRBJ1-4; possible D gene TRBD1, 5 bases. Germline V gene data show CDR1 as MDHEN and CDR2 as SYDVKM. This CDR3 contains 19 residues. CDR3 nucleotide sequence: TGTGCCAGCAGTTACCCGCGGGACGGATCAAAACCAACTAATCAAAAACTGTTTTTT. This gives the protein CASSYPRDGSKPTNQKLFF.

CDR3 residues: CASSLTQWPGPGNTIYF. The DNA of the CDR3 is TGTGCCAGCAGCTTAACCCAGTGGCCCGGTCCCGGAAACACCATATATTTT. J is TRBJ1-3 and V is TRBV7-9, with D unresolved. Germline CDR1 reads SEHNR; CDR2 reads FQNEAQ (reference sequence). Deletions cut 2 bases from V and 4 bases from J, with 18 bases between. The length of the CDR3 is 17 residues.

About this clonotype: This may be a read error, as it is one base from a much larger clone. V and J are TRBV2 and TRBJ1-4; TRBD1 matches 10 bases. CDR3 length equals 14 residues. Unmatched junction bases numbered 8, after V lost 10 bases and J lost 6 bases. Germline V gives CDR1 SNHLY, CDR2 FYNNEI. The CDR3 nucleotides read TGTGCCAACCGCCCGGGACAGGGGTATGAAAAACTGTTTTTT. Protein: CANRPGQGYEKLFF.

With regard to this clonotype: The junction does not match germline at one end; this may be a read error. The rearrangement uses TRBV12-3 or TRBV12-4 and TRBJ1-2, with TRBD1 matching 8 bases. The CDR3 sequence is 15 residues long. For the CDR3, the DNA is TGTGCCAGCAGTTACCCGGGACAGGAATTCTATGGCTACGCCTTC. Protein sequence: CASSYPGQEFYGYAF.

The CDR3 DNA sequence: TGTGCCAGCAGCCCCCGGCTGGGCGGGGGGATTCAAGAGACCCAGTACTTC. This encodes CASSPRLGGGIQETQYF. V usage is TRBV7-6 and J usage is TRBJ2-5; 8 bases fit TRBD2. The germline CDR1 and CDR2 sequences are SGHVS and FNYEAQ. The CDR3 extends over 17 amino acids. Germline trimming cut 5 bases from V and 2 bases from J; bases unmatched to any gene: 13.

The gene calls are TRBV5-1 and TRBJ2-3; D is unclear. The length of the CDR3 is 13 residues. CDR1 is SGHRS and CDR2 is YFSETQ in the germline V gene. The V end lost 4 bases, the J end lost 6 bases, and 12 bases lay between the germline ends. In DNA, the CDR3 is TGCGCCAGCAGCGTAAAGATGGCGGATACGCAGTATTTT. The encoded protein is CASSVKMADTQYF.

The V and J genes are TRBV12-3 or TRBV12-4 and TRBJ2-1, with D uncertain. CDR3 length equals 13 residues. With 8 bases removed from V and 0 bases from J, the gap between germline ends came to 8 bases. As DNA, the CDR3 is TGTGCCAGCCGTCGCAGCTCCTACAATGAGCAGTTCTTC. Translation: CASRRSSYNEQFF.

As to this clonotype: This may be a read error, as it is one base from a much larger clone. The rearrangement uses TRBV7-3 and TRBJ2-3; no firm D call. This CDR3 spans 13 amino acids. Trimming took 5 bases from V and 4 from J, leaving 10 bases between them. Germline V gene sequence: CDR1 SGHTA, CDR2 FQGTGA. CDR3: CASSLTCADTQYF. The DNA of the CDR3 is TGTGCCAGCAGCCTCACTTGCGCAGATACGCAGTATTTT. The whole variable domain, remainder taken from reference TRBV7-3 and TRBJ2-3, is GAGVSQTPSNKVTEKGKYVELRCDPISGHTALYWYRQSLGQGPEFLIYFQGTGAADDSGLPNDRFFAVRPEGSVSTLKIQRTERGDSAVYLCASSLTCADTQYFGPGTRLTVL.

The sample holds many counts of this clonotype. The chain recombines TRBV29-1 with TRBJ2-3, with 11 nucleotides matching TRBD2. The CDR3 is 20 amino acids. Germline V gives CDR1 SQVTM, CDR2 ANQGSEA. The V and J ends lost 6 bases and 6 bases, in that order; junction bases with no gene match: 26. The CDR3 reads CSVDDLASATSGSVADTQYF. The CDR3 DNA reads TGCAGCGTAGATGACCTAGCGAGTGCAACTAGCGGGAGCGTAGCTGATACGCAGTATTTT.

In its sample, this clonotype was seen a few times. This chain joins TRBV13 and TRBJ2-7; possibly TRBD1 for D (5 bases). Trimming stripped 2 bases from V and 4 bases from J, with 12 bases between. Germline assignment: CDR1 PRHDT and CDR2 FYEKMQ (reference sequence). The CDR3 has 14 amino acids. In DNA, the CDR3 is TGTGCCAGCAGCTTACGGTCAGGGTTGTACGAGCAGTACTTC. Protein product: CASSLRSGLYEQYF.

The CDR3 nucleotides read TGTGCCAGCAGCTGGGTTAGCGGGGTCGGAGAGCAGTTCTTC. This sequence encodes CASSWVSGVGEQFF. The rearrangement uses TRBV5-4 and TRBJ2-1; TRBD2 matches at 8 bases. Trimming removed 3 bases from V and 10 bases from J; junction bases left unmatched: 9. The CDR3 is made up of 14 amino acids. Germline V CDR1 and CDR2: SGHNT, YYREEE (reference sequence).

This clonotype was observed many times. The rearrangement joins TRBV28 to TRBJ2-3; TRBD2 might be the D (5 bases). From germline, CDR1 is MDHEN and CDR2 SYDVKM. The V end lost 3 bases, the J end lost 3 bases, and 7 bases lay between the germline ends. This CDR3 has 13 residues. The CDR3 loop is CASSFGLTDTQYF. CDR3 bases: TGTGCCAGCAGTTTCGGACTTACAGATACGCAGTATTTT.

This clonotype appeared a few times. This chain joins TRBV29-1 and TRBJ2-1; TRBD2 matches 9 bases. Germline V gene lookup returns CDR1 SQVTM and CDR2 ANQGSEA. V was pared by 0 bases and J by 3 bases, with 3 bases of the junction left unmatched. This CDR3 spans 15 amino acids. CDR3 region: CSVEDVSGGYNEQFF. In DNA, the CDR3 is TGCAGCGTTGAAGACGTTAGCGGGGGCTACAATGAGCAGTTCTTC.

The J gene is TRBJ2-1, the V gene TRBV6-1, with 7 bases matching TRBD2. The CDR3 contains 13 residues. Germline V lookup: CDR1 MNHNS, CDR2 SASEGT. V trimming: 10 bases; J trimming: 5 bases; junction bases outside the gene matches: 8. CDR3: CAILGLGDNEQFF. DNA for the CDR3: TGTGCCATCCTAGGACTAGGGGACAATGAGCAGTTCTTC.

As regards this clonotype: The CDR3 carries no conserved terminal phenylalanine or tryptophan, so it likely arises from a read error. The V and J genes are TRBV5-6 and TRBJ1-1, with D possibly matching TRBD1 (6 bases). This CDR3 spans 14 amino acids. Trimming pared 0 bases from V and 5 bases from J, leaving 11 bases between. The germline gives CDR1 SGHDT, CDR2 YYEEEE. As DNA, the CDR3 is TGTGCCAGCAGCTTGGGCAGGGGCGGAACTGAAGCTTTCTCT. As protein: CASSLGRGGTEAFS.